This is a list of T cell receptor beta chains from one sample in a study of CD39 and CD103 CD8 tumor-infiltrating T cells. This table comes from immunoSEQ multiplex PCR, and its TCRdb copy is limited to in-frame clones, with some not included. This table holds 2,600 or so clones, about 72% found once. Sequenced sample: CD39- CD103- CD8+ T cells sorted from the tumor. These receptors originate from a human donor with head and neck squamous cell carcinoma. Each CDR3 is given with its conserved first and last residue. D genes are given only for firm matches. A row's size may be missing; if present it is once, few, many or a size class.

>TRBV27|TRBD1|TRBJ2-7|.
TGTGCCAGCAGTATGACAGGGGTTTCCTACGAGCAGTACTTC
CASSMTGVSYEQYF
>TRBV30|TRBD1|TRBJ2-7|.
TGTGCCTGGACCCTAGACAGGGGCGAGCAGTACTTC
CAWTLDRGEQYF
>TRBV28|.|TRBJ2-2|.
TGTGCCAGCAACACCGCCGGGGAGCTGTTTTTT
CASNTAGELFF
>TRBV5-1|TRBD1|TRBJ2-3|.
TGCGCCAGCAGCTTTGACCGGTACCGGACAGGGAGAGGAGCAGATACGCAGTATTTT
CASSFDRYRTGRGADTQYF
>TRBV9|TRBD2|TRBJ2-3|.
TGTGCCAGCAGCGTAGGAGGCGGGGGGGTCGCAGATACGCAGTATTTT
CASSVGGGGVADTQYF
>TRBV2|TRBD1|TRBJ1-1|.
TGTGCCAGCAGTCACGGACAGGGGGAGAGGACTGAAGCTTTCTTT
CASSHGQGERTEAFF
>TRBV6-1|.|TRBJ1-4|once
TGTGCCAGCAGTGAAGGGTGGTTACAGGGCGGTGAAAAACTGTTTTTT
CASSEGWLQGGEKLFF
>TRBV18|.|TRBJ1-1|once
TGTGCCAGCTCACCAGGGAAACTGAGGGGGTTGAACACTGAAGCTTTCTTT
CASSPGKLRGLNTEAFF
>TRBV11-1|.|TRBJ2-3|.
TGTGCCAGCTCGGGTAGCGATACGCAGTATTTT
CASSGSDTQYF
>TRBV6-6|.|TRBJ2-2|.
TGTGCCAGCACTCTGGACACCCCGAACACCGGGGAGCTGTTTTTT
CASTLDTPNTGELFF
>TRBV6-1|.|TRBJ1-1|few
TGTGCCAGCAGTGGGCGGGGGACTGAAGCTTTCTTT
CASSGRGTEAFF
>TRBV25-1|.|TRBJ2-5|.
TGTGCCAGCAGTGATGGGACCCAGTACTTC
CASSDGTQYF
>TRBV27|.|TRBJ2-1|.
TGTGCCAGCAGCCCCCAGGCAAGTGAGTCCAATGAGCAGTTCTTC
CASSPQASESNEQFF
>TRBV15|.|TRBJ2-6|.
TGTGCCACCAGCAGACAACGCGAGGCTCGTTCGACGGGGGCCAACGTCCTGACTTTC
CATSRQREARSTGANVLTF
>TRBV5-1|.|TRBJ1-1|.
TGCGCCAGCAGCCAGGGACGGGCGACTGAAGCTTTCTTT
CASSQGRATEAFF
>TRBV28|.|TRBJ1-1|few
TGTGCCAGCGTTTATGGGGGGACTGAAGCTTTCTTT
CASVYGGTEAFF
>TRBV10-3|.|TRBJ2-7|.
TGTGCCATCAGTGAGATGACTGACGAGCAGTACTTC
CAISEMTDEQYF
>TRBV30|.|TRBJ2-2|.
TGTGCCTGGAGTGTAGGGGGGCACGGAACCGGGGAGCTGTTTTTT
CAWSVGGHGTGELFF
>TRBV2|.|TRBJ1-2|few
TGTGCCAGCAGTGAAGTTCCAGGGTCCAACTATGGCTACACCTTC
CASSEVPGSNYGYTF
>TRBV2|.|TRBJ1-1|few
TGTGCCAGCAGTGAATGGAAGGTCGGGGACACTGAAGCTTTCTTT
CASSEWKVGDTEAFF
>TRBV4-3|.|TRBJ2-7|.
TGCGCCAGCAGCCAACCCACCGAGGGCTACGAGCAGTACTTC
CASSQPTEGYEQYF
>TRBV9|.|TRBJ1-2|.
TGTGCCAGCAGCGGGACTGGGCTTGGCTACACCTTC
CASSGTGLGYTF
>TRBV19|.|TRBJ2-3|.
TGTGCCAGTAGTGCCCGGTGGTGGGATACGCAGTATTTT
CASSARWWDTQYF
>TRBV27|.|TRBJ1-2|.
TGTGCCAGCAGTCAAGGTGGGCAGAACTTTGGCTACACCTTC
CASSQGGQNFGYTF
>TRBV13|.|TRBJ2-7|.
TGTGCCAGCAGTCTTAGCGGCCGACCCTACGAGCAGTACTTC
CASSLSGRPYEQYF
>TRBV29-1|.|TRBJ2-3|.
TGCAGCGTTGACGGGTACACAGATACGCAGTATTTT
CSVDGYTDTQYF
>TRBV2|TRBD2|TRBJ2-1|.
TGTGCCAGCAGTGAATCGCCTAGCGGGGGGGACAATGAGCAGTTCTTC
CASSESPSGGDNEQFF
>TRBV5-4|.|TRBJ1-4|once
TGTGCCAGCAGCTTGGGGCAGGGAAGCGAAAAACTGTTTTTT
CASSLGQGSEKLFF
>TRBV5-1|.|TRBJ2-1|.
TGCGCCAGCAGCTACCCTAATACATATGAGCAGTTCTTC
CASSYPNTYEQFF
>TRBV27|.|TRBJ1-1|.
TGTGCCAGCAGTTTAGGGGGCCCGGCTACTGAAGCTTTCTTT
CASSLGGPATEAFF
>TRBV5-4|.|TRBJ1-1|.
TGTGCCAGCAGCTTGAGTAGTCCAGGAAACACTGAAGCTTTCTTT
CASSLSSPGNTEAFF
>TRBV6-5|.|TRBJ2-6|few
TGTGCCAGCAGTTTATCAGGTTCTGGGGCCAACGTCCTGACTTTC
CASSLSGSGANVLTF
>TRBV28|.|TRBJ2-7|.
TGTGCCAGCAGTTTAGTCGGATTCGAGCAGTACTTC
CASSLVGFEQYF
>TRBV5-5|.|TRBJ2-7|.
TGTGCCAGCAGCTTGGCGACAGCTAACTACGAGCAGTACTTC
CASSLATANYEQYF
>TRBV6-1|.|TRBJ1-2|.
TGTGCCAGCACGTTTTTCAGTTTCCAGGGTGATGGCTACACCTTC
CASTFFSFQGDGYTF
>TRBV11-2|.|TRBJ2-5|.
TGTGCCAGCAGCTTAGGAAGGTACCAAGAGACCCAGTACTTC
CASSLGRYQETQYF
>TRBV30|.|TRBJ2-7|.
TGTGCCTGGACCGGTGCGGGGACTTACTACGAGCAGTACTTC
CAWTGAGTYYEQYF
>TRBV6-6|.|TRBJ2-3|.
TGTGCCAGCAAGAGCGAAGATACGCAGTATTTT
CASKSEDTQYF
>TRBV27|TRBD1|TRBJ1-2|.
TGTGCCAGCAGCCCGGGGGGACAGCACTATGGCTACACCTTC
CASSPGGQHYGYTF
>TRBV9|.|TRBJ1-1|.
TGTGCCAGCAGCTCCCTAGAGGGGAACACCGAAGCTTTCTTT
CASSSLEGNTEAFF
>TRBV7-9|.|TRBJ1-4|.
TGTGCCAGCAGCTCAGGGTTAACTAATGAAAAACTGTTTTTT
CASSSGLTNEKLFF
>TRBV2|TRBD2|TRBJ2-2|.
TGTGCCAGCAGCGCTATAGAGAGCGGGGGGTTCAACACCGGGGAGCTGTTTTTT
CASSAIESGGFNTGELFF
>TRBV5-1|.|TRBJ2-3|.
TGCGCCAGCAGCTTGGTGGGGGATACGCAGTATTTT
CASSLVGDTQYF
>TRBV7-9|.|TRBJ2-7|.
TGTGCCAGCAGCTTATCTAACTACCGCTACGAGCAGTACTTC
CASSLSNYRYEQYF
>TRBV27|.|TRBJ2-1|.
TGTGCCAGCAGTTCTAGTTCGGGCCCCTACAATGAGCAGTTCTTC
CASSSSSGPYNEQFF
>TRBV5-1|TRBD1|TRBJ1-1|.
TGCGCCAGCAGCTTTACAGGGGGCACTGAAGCTTTCTTT
CASSFTGGTEAFF
>TRBV5-6|.|TRBJ1-5|.
TGTGCCAGCAGCTTGATAGGACAGAAAAATAGCAATCAGCCCCAGCATTTT
CASSLIGQKNSNQPQHF
>TRBV9|TRBD1|TRBJ2-1|.
TGTGCCAGCAGCACCTCGTCAGGACAGGCCCTACACAATGAGCAGTTCTTC
CASSTSSGQALHNEQFF
>TRBV9|.|TRBJ2-7|large
TGTGCCAGCAGCGTATCGTGGCAGGGATTGGAGCAGTACTTC
CASSVSWQGLEQYF
>TRBV9|.|TRBJ2-1|.
TGTGCCAGCAGCGACAACGGGGGTGTCAATGAGCAGTTCTTC
CASSDNGGVNEQFF
>TRBV5-1|TRBD2|TRBJ2-1|few
TGCGCCAGCAGCTCGGGACTAGCGGGGTTAGGGAATGAGCAGTTCTTC
CASSSGLAGLGNEQFF
>TRBV5-1|.|TRBJ1-3|.
TGCGCCAGCAGCTTGGGACCGTCGCCTGGAAACACCATATATTTT
CASSLGPSPGNTIYF